This T cell receptor (beta chain) was identified during a study of cytomegalovirus exposure and HLA in healthy donors. Broader study findings: Cytomegalovirus-associated TCR beta chains were listed, numbering roughly 150. Reportedly, diagnosis of cytomegalovirus status by the classifier showed high specificity and sensitivity.

Assay: immunoSEQ multiplex PCR; the TCRdb copy retains only in-frame clones and omits some. The sample contains about 150,000 clones, roughly 90% of which appear only once. Details on this clone: Its specificity is not known.

Per germline, CDR1 WNHNN and CDR2 SYGVQD (reference sequence). CDR3 length equals 16 residues. The V and J ends lost 0 bases and 4 bases, in that order; junction bases with no gene match: 3. This clonotype was sampled from a man aged 18 to 30 in good health and CMV-seronegative. Sequencing was performed on PBMCs. The V gene is TRBV10-1, the J gene TRBJ2-5, with 12 bases aligning to TRBD2. In DNA form, the CDR3 reads TGCGCCAGCAGTGAGTCACTAGCGGGGGGTGGAGAGACCCAGTACTTC. Translated: CASSESLAGGGETQYF.